The present T cell receptor (beta chain) was sequenced within a study of response to subunit inactivated influenza vaccine. Findings of the study overall: Seasonal influenza vaccination, on each occasion, was suggested by the authors to recruit few new T cells.

This clonotype was counted at least ten times. The antigen remains unidentified. TCRdb called the RT-PCR reads again in MiXCR, with one record for every CDR3 protein. In the table there are roughly 460,000 distinct CDR3 sequences, roughly 9.7% of which are singletons. V was trimmed by 0 bases and J by 0 bases, leaving 9 bases between them. Looked up from germline, CDR1 is LGHNA and CDR2 is YSLEER. CDR3 length: 16 residues. Material: PBMCs from blood, obtained 45 days after vaccination. The clonotype was recovered from a middle-aged man who received an inactivated influenza vaccine. This chain joins TRBV4-3 and TRBJ2-1; D is ambiguous. As DNA, the CDR3 is TGCGCCAGCAGCCAAGATGACGTTAGCTCCTACAATGAGCAGTTCTTC. Translating gives CASSQDDVSSYNEQFF.